This T cell receptor (beta chain) derives from a study of graft-versus-host responses after intestinal transplantation. Study in general: Recipients received multivisceral, liver-intestinal, or isolated intestinal transplants. Study-wide points: GvH clones appeared in recipient marrow, some first in ileum or blood. Declining HvG levels early post-transplant were linked to peak circulating GvH clone levels.

The CDR3 covers 17 residues. V lost 3 bases and J lost 6, with 23 bases in between. Germline lookup yields CDR1 MNHNS and CDR2 SASEGT. This clone was seen only once. The antigen is unknown. Clones were read by immunoSEQ multiplex PCR, and TCRdb kept only the in-frame ones, dropping some. The profile shows approximately 88,000 clones, approximately 87% of them singletons. The chain employs TRBV6-1 and TRBJ1-1; tentatively, D is TRBD1 (6 bases). The receptor was isolated from a human donor who received an intestinal transplant. Here the sequenced sample was unstimulated CD4+ T cells sorted from spleen or lymph node cells, taken before intestinal transplant. DNA of the CDR3: TGTGCCAGCAGTGACGAACAGGGTTTTGCTGTGGTTCCTGAAGCTTTCTTT. This sequence encodes CASSDEQGFAVVPEAFF.